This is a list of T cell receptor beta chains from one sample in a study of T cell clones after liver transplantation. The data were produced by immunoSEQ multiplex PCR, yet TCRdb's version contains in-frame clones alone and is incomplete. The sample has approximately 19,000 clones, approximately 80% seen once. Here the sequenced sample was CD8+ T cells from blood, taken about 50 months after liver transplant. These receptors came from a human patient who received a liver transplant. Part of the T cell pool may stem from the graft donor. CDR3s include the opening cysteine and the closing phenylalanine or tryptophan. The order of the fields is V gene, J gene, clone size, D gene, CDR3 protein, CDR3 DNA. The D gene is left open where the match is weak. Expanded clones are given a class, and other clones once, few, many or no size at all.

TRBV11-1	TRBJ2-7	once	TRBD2	CASSRRIAGVGEQYF	TGTGCCAGCAGCCGACGGATAGCGGGGGTTGGCGAGCAGTACTTC
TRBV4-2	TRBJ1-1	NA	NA	CASSQDLFGGTEAFF	TGTGCCAGCAGCCAAGATTTGTTCGGGGGCACTGAAGCTTTCTTT
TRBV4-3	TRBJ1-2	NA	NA	CASSRGNLGYTF	TGCGCCAGCAGCCGGGGGAACTTAGGCTACACCTTC
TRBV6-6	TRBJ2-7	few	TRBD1	CASSPGTGKYEQYF	TGTGCCAGCAGCCCCGGGACAGGGAAGTACGAGCAGTACTTC
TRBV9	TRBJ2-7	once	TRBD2	CASSGGSHHEQYF	TGTGCCAGCAGCGGCGGGAGTCACCACGAGCAGTACTTC
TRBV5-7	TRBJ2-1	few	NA	CASSEADEQFF	TGTGCCAGCAGTGAGGCCGATGAGCAGTTCTTC
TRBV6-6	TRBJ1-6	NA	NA	CASSPDSSNSPLHF	TGTGCCAGCAGTCCCGACAGTAGTAATTCACCCCTCCACTTT
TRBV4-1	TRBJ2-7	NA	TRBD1	CASSQAGAGTGVYEQYF	TGCGCCAGCAGCCAAGCCGGAGCCGGGACAGGGGTCTACGAGCAGTACTTC
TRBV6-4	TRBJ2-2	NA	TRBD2	CASSQTSVYMAGELFF	TGTGCCAGCAGTCAGACTAGCGTTTATATGGCCGGGGAGCTGTTTTTT
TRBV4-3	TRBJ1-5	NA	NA	CASSQDWNSNQPQHF	TGCGCCAGCAGCCAAGATTGGAATAGCAATCAGCCCCAGCATTTT
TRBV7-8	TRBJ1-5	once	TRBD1	CASSLRQGPSQPQHF	TGTGCCAGCAGCTTACGACAGGGCCCGAGTCAGCCCCAGCATTTT
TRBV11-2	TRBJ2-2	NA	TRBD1	CASSRGQGARGELFF	TGTGCCAGCAGCCGCGGACAGGGGGCGCGCGGGGAGCTGTTTTTT
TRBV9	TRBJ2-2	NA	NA	CASSVGAGVVAGELFF	TGTGCCAGCAGCGTAGGCGCAGGGGTGGTCGCCGGGGAGCTGTTTTTT
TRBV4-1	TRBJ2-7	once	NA	CASSHPPTGATYEQYF	TGCGCCAGCAGCCACCCGCCGACAGGCGCTACCTACGAGCAGTACTTC
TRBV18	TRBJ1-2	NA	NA	CASSPGLGVWGGYTF	TGTGCCAGCTCACCAGGACTTGGGGTTTGGGGAGGCTACACCTTC
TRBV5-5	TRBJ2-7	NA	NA	CASSLVGDGYEQYF	TGTGCCAGCAGCTTGGTGGGGGATGGCTACGAGCAGTACTTC
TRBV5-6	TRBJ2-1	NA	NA	CASSLRLGYNEQFF	TGTGCCAGCAGCTTGAGGTTGGGTTACAATGAGCAGTTCTTC
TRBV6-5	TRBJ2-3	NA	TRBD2	CASSYSRLAELDTQYF	TGTGCCAGCAGTTACTCACGTCTAGCGGAGTTAGATACGCAGTATTTT
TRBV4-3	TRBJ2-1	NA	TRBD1	CASSQHPGQGGGEQFF	TGCGCCAGCAGCCAACACCCGGGACAGGGAGGAGGCGAGCAGTTCTTC
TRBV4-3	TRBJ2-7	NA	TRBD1	CASRNSTGVPSYEQYF	TGCGCCAGCAGGAATTCGACAGGGGTTCCTTCCTACGAGCAGTACTTC
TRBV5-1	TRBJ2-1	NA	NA	CASSTDGGAYNEQFF	TGCGCCAGCAGCACGGACGGCGGGGCCTACAATGAGCAGTTCTTC
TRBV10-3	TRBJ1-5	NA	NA	CAISESGLQGEQPQHF	TGTGCCATCAGTGAGTCGGGACTACAGGGAGAGCAGCCCCAGCATTTT
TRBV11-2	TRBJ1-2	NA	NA	CASSAGTWDGYTF	TGTGCCAGCTCAGCCGGGACATGGGATGGCTACACCTTC
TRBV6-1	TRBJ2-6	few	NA	CASMEGPGANVLTF	TGTGCCAGCATGGAGGGGCCTGGGGCCAACGTCCTGACTTTC
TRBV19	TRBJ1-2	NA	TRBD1	CASQQGFGLIGYTF	TGTGCCAGTCAACAGGGGTTCGGTCTAATTGGCTACACCTTC
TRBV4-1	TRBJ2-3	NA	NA	CASSQGPGAPRYF	TGCGCCAGCAGCCAGGGTCCAGGGGCCCCGCGGTATTTT
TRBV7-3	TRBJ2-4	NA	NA	CASSLDTENLEHRTTKNIQYF	TGTGCCAGCAGCTTAGATACGGAGAACCTCGAACATAGAACTACCAAAAACATTCAGTACTTC
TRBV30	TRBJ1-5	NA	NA	CAWSDAGSQPQHF	TGTGCCTGGAGTGATGCCGGGAGTCAGCCCCAGCATTTT
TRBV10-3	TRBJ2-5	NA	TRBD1	CAISAYQGQRETQYF	TGTGCCATCAGCGCCTACCAGGGACAGCGAGAGACCCAGTACTTC
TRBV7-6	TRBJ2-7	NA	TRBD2	CASSLGFSGSSYEQYF	TGTGCCAGCAGCTTAGGTTTTAGCGGGAGCTCCTACGAGCAGTACTTC
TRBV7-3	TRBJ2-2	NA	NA	CASSSYSNTGELFF	TGTGCCAGCAGCTCTTACAGCAACACCGGGGAGCTGTTTTTT
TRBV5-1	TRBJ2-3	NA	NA	CASSLAGPERLDTQYF	TGCGCCAGCAGCTTAGCGGGTCCGGAAAGGTTGGATACGCAGTATTTT
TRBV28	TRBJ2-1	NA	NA	CASSLSPVEQFF	TGTGCCAGCAGTTTATCCCCCGTTGAGCAGTTCTTC
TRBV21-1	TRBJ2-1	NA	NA	CASPTRTSGYNEQFF	TGTGCCAGCCCAACTCGGACTAGCGGCTACAATGAGCAGTTCTTC
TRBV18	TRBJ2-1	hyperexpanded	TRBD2	CASSPGTNNERQFF	TGTGCCAGCTCACCCGGGACTAACAATGAGCGGCAGTTCTTC
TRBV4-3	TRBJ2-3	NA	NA	CASSQDLPHPPTDTQYF	TGCGCCAGCAGCCAAGACCTTCCACATCCCCCCACAGATACGCAGTATTTT
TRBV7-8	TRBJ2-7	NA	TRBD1	CASSLPDRGFGEQYF	TGTGCCAGCAGCTTACCGGACAGGGGTTTTGGGGAGCAGTACTTC
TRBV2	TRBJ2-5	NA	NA	CASSDLNQETQYF	TGTGCCAGCAGTGACTTAAACCAAGAGACCCAGTACTTC
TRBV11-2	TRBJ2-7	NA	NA	CASSLDRPGGSKYGYEQYF	TGTGCCAGCAGCTTAGACCGACCGGGGGGCAGCAAGTACGGCTACGAGCAGTACTTC
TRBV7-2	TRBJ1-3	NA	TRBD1	CASSLGTGAGNTIYF	TGTGCCAGCAGCTTAGGGACAGGGGCAGGAAACACCATATATTTT
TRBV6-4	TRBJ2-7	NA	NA	CASSPDASAYEQYF	TGTGCCAGCAGCCCCGATGCCTCCGCTTACGAGCAGTACTTC
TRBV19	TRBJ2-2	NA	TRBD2	CASSRGGRKNTGELFF	TGTGCCAGTAGTAGGGGCGGGAGGAAGAACACCGGGGAGCTGTTTTTT
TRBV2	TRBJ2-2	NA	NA	CASRHDSSGELFF	TGTGCCAGCAGACATGACAGTTCGGGGGAGCTGTTTTTT
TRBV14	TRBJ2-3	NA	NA	CASSLAPRDTQYF	TGTGCCAGCAGCCTAGCCCCACGGGATACGCAGTATTTT
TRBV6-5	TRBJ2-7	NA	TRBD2	CASSKGGDDEQYF	TGTGCCAGCAGTAAGGGAGGGGACGACGAGCAGTACTTC